One and the same sample provided the 18 T cell receptor beta chains below, sequenced in a study of blood T cell repertoires in COVID-19. The table came from immunoSEQ multiplex PCR; TCRdb's copy has only in-frame clones and leaves some out. The table has over 120,000 clones, 65% to 85% seen once; the top ten hold about 2%. The sequenced sample was peripheral blood. All receptors come from a woman in her sixties with acute or convalescent COVID-19.

The CDR3 bases are TGTGCCAGCAGTTTCGTGAGCAATCAGCCCCAGCATTTT. This sequence encodes CASSFVSNQPQHF. V and J are TRBV27 and TRBJ1-5; D uncertain. Trimming stripped 3 bases from V and 1 base from J, with 4 bases between. This CDR3 comprises 13 residues. Germline loops: CDR1 MNHEY, CDR2 SMNVEV (reference sequence).

V gene TRBV19 combines with J gene TRBJ1-5, with D possibly TRBD1 on 5 matching bases. The CDR3 is made up of 16 amino acids. Germline lookup yields CDR1 LNHDA and CDR2 SQIVND (reference sequence). Trimming removed 3 bases at V and 4 bases at J, with 16 bases between. The CDR3 loop is CASSIQLIRTNQPQHF. DNA for the CDR3: TGTGCCAGTAGTATCCAGTTAATACGGACAAATCAGCCCCAGCATTTT.

The chain links TRBV18 to TRBJ1-1; maybe TRBD1 (6 bases). Germline V gene data show CDR1 as KGHSH and CDR2 as LQKENI. Trimming stripped 4 bases from V and 5 bases from J, with 11 bases between. The CDR3 is 13 amino acids. The chain's CDR3 is CASSLKGGTEAFF. The CDR3 DNA is TGTGCCAGCTCACTTAAGGGGGGGACTGAAGCTTTCTTT.

This sequence joins TRBV19 and TRBJ2-1, with 7 bases matching TRBD1. Germline-derived CDR1 and CDR2 are LNHDA and SQIVND (reference sequence). The V segment lost 7 bases and the J segment 0 bases; nucleotides outside the gene matches: 6. The CDR3 extends over 15 amino acids. The CDR3 nucleotides read TGTGCCAGTACCCAGGACAGGAGCTCCTACAATGAGCAGTTCTTC. Amino acid sequence: CASTQDRSSYNEQFF.

This rearrangement joins TRBV7-9 to TRBJ1-2; 10 nucleotides agree with TRBD1. Germline loops: CDR1 SEHNR, CDR2 FQNEAQ (reference sequence). The V and J ends lost 5 bases and 3 bases, in that order; junction bases with no gene match: 9. The CDR3 has 16 amino acids. CDR3 amino acids: CASSPRRDRGHYGYTF. CDR3 sequence (DNA): TGTGCCAGCAGCCCTCGCCGGGACAGGGGACACTATGGCTACACCTTC.

The chain recombines TRBV6-6 with TRBJ2-7; maybe TRBD1 (6 bases). Germline V gives CDR1 MNHNY, CDR2 SVGAGI (reference sequence). V lost 6 bases and J 10 bases, leaving 13 bases between the germline ends. CDR3 length: 11 amino acids. The DNA for the CDR3 is TGTGCCAGCAGCTCAGGGGCGGACCAGTACTTC. Translated: CASSSGADQYF.

This sequence joins TRBV4-2 and TRBJ1-4, with D maybe TRBD1 (6 bases). CDR1 and CDR2 (germline): LGHNA, YNFKEQ. CDR3 size: 16 residues. Trimming shortened V by 0 bases and J by 4 bases, and 12 bases separated the two germline ends. CDR3 in amino acids: CASSQDLNRVNEKLFF. The CDR3 coding sequence is TGTGCCAGCAGCCAAGATCTTAACAGGGTTAATGAAAAACTGTTTTTT.

The chain recombines TRBV6-1 with TRBJ1-1; TRBD1 might be the D (5 bases). Germline assignment: CDR1 MNHNS and CDR2 SASEGT. Deletions cut 6 bases from V and 1 base from J, with 12 bases between. This CDR3 spans 14 amino acids. DNA of the CDR3: TGTGCCAGCAGCGAAAGGGGAACGAACACTGAAGCTTTCTTT. Protein sequence: CASSERGTNTEAFF.

The V and J genes are TRBV30 and TRBJ2-2; 13 bases are shared with TRBD2. V shed 7 bases, J shed 5 bases, and the junction held 7 bases outside the gene matches. The length of the CDR3 is 15 residues. Germline loops: CDR1 GTSNPN, CDR2 SVGIG (reference sequence). CDR3 coding DNA: TGTGCCTCAAGGACTAGCGGGAGTTATACCGGGGAGCTGTTTTTT. It yields the protein CASRTSGSYTGELFF.

This chain links TRBV10-2 with TRBJ2-1; no firm D call. Trimming removed 2 bases at V and 8 bases at J, with 4 bases between. There are 11 residues in the CDR3. Germline V gene sequence: CDR1 WSHSY, CDR2 SAAADI. The CDR3 nucleotides read TGCGCCAGCAGTGAGACGGATGAGCAGTTCTTC. Protein: CASSETDEQFF.

The rearrangement links TRBV29-1 to TRBJ2-7; 9 bases are a match to TRBD1. This CDR3 is 15 amino acids long. Germline V gives CDR1 SQVTM, CDR2 ANQGSEA. V dropped 6 bases and J dropped 1; count of bases not matched to a gene: 10. The CDR3 sequence: CSVINRGRSSYEQYF. CDR3 sequence (DNA): TGCAGCGTCATAAACAGGGGGCGTTCTTCCTACGAGCAGTACTTC.

This chain links TRBV10-3 with TRBJ1-6; D unresolved. V lost 10 bases and J lost 3, with 13 bases in between. Germline lookup yields CDR1 ENHRY and CDR2 SYGVKD. The CDR3 loop spans 14 amino acids. Here the CDR3 reads CATLAGIYNSPLHF. CDR3 DNA: TGTGCCACTTTGGCGGGGATCTATAATTCACCCCTCCACTTT.

V and J are TRBV30 and TRBJ2-7; TRBD1 might be the D (6 bases). Germline CDR1 and CDR2: GTSNPN and SVGIG (reference sequence). The CDR3 spans 14 residues. The V and J ends lost 3 bases and 3 bases respectively, with 15 bases between them. The CDR3 coding sequence is TGTGCCTGGAGCTTAGGACAGACCCTCTACGAGCAGTACTTC. It yields the protein CAWSLGQTLYEQYF.

The genes are TRBV28 and TRBJ2-3; 7 nucleotides line up with TRBD2. The junction had 6 bases not matched to a gene; V was cut back by 2 bases and J by 4 bases. The CDR3 loop spans 15 amino acids. CDR1 and CDR2 (germline): MDHEN, SYDVKM. For the CDR3, the DNA is TGTGCCAGCAGTTTACCCGGGACTAATCCAGATACGCAGTATTTT. It is translated as CASSLPGTNPDTQYF.

V is TRBV6-5 and J is TRBJ1-5; TRBD1 matches 8 bases. CDR3 length: 15 amino acids. The germline gives CDR1 MNHEY, CDR2 SVGAGI. Trimming took 6 bases from V and 4 from J; bases not matched to a gene: 8. The CDR3 DNA is TGTGCCAGCAGCCCCGGTGACAGGGGTAATCAGCCCCAGCATTTT. As protein: CASSPGDRGNQPQHF.

The J gene is TRBJ2-1, the V gene TRBV5-4, with 7 nucleotides matching TRBD2. The CDR3 covers 16 residues. With 2 bases clipped from V and 10 bases from J, the junction kept 15 bases outside the gene matches. Germline V gene lookup returns CDR1 SGHNT and CDR2 YYREEE (reference sequence). CDR3 amino acids: CASSFSSGPLGGEQFF. CDR3 nucleotide sequence: TGTGCCAGCAGCTTTTCCAGCGGACCCCTGGGAGGGGAGCAGTTCTTC.

The rearrangement uses TRBV11-3 and TRBJ1-1; D not resolved. CDR3 size: 13 residues. V was trimmed by 1 base and J by 7 bases, leaving 10 bases between them. CDR1 SGHNT and CDR2 YENEEA come from the germline V gene. CDR3 loop: CASSLGGTNEAFF. The DNA for the CDR3 is TGTGCCAGCAGCTTAGGAGGCACAAATGAAGCTTTCTTT.

The genes are TRBV24-1 and TRBJ2-1; D may be TRBD2 (5 bases). Germline V gives CDR1 KGHDR, CDR2 SFDVKD. This CDR3 has 14 residues. The ends were cut back, 9 bases at V and 0 bases at J, with 11 bases in the middle. Here the CDR3 reads CATHRDPSYNEQFF. The CDR3 bases are TGTGCCACCCATCGGGATCCCTCCTACAATGAGCAGTTCTTC.